The 13 T cell receptor beta chains in this list originate from one sample, sequenced in a study of blood T cell repertoires in COVID-19. Assay used: immunoSEQ multiplex PCR; TCRdb lists only in-frame clones, some missing. Found here are about 70,000 clones, approximately 83% of them singletons; the top ten hold 6.9%. The sequenced material came from peripheral blood. Receptors were obtained from a man in his thirties or forties with COVID-19, enrolled during active disease.

V usage is TRBV6-5 and J usage is TRBJ1-1, with D unresolved. Per germline, CDR1 MNHEY and CDR2 SVGAGI. The CDR3 sequence is 14 residues long. Deletions cut 2 bases from V and 1 base from J, with 8 bases between. The CDR3, as DNA: TGTGCCAGCAGTTACGACGGGAAGAACACTGAAGCTTTCTTT. It specifies CASSYDGKNTEAFF.

V and J are TRBV5-4 and TRBJ2-5; no firm D call. V lost 2 bases and J lost 5, with 7 bases in between. The CDR3 contains 12 residues. Germline V gene data show CDR1 as SGHNT and CDR2 as YYREEE (reference sequence). The CDR3 DNA reads TGTGCCAGCAGCTTTCGTCAGGAGACCCAGTACTTC. As protein: CASSFRQETQYF. The whole variable domain, filled in from reference TRBV5-4 and TRBJ2-5, reads ETGVTQSPTHLIKTRGQQVTLRCSSQSGHNTVSWYQQALGQGPQFIFQYYREEENGRGNFPPRFSGLQFPNYSSELNVNALELDDSALYLCASSFRQETQYFGPGTRLLVL.

This clone was detected only a few times. This chain links TRBV28 with TRBJ2-7; 7 bases align to TRBD1. With V trimmed by 5 bases and J by 5 bases, 3 bases remained unmatched. Germline V gene data show CDR1 as MDHEN and CDR2 as SYDVKM. This CDR3 contains 12 residues. CDR3 DNA: TGTGCCAGCAGTCCAACAGGGGACGAGCAGTACTTC. It is translated as CASSPTGDEQYF.

The V gene is TRBV7-6, the J gene TRBJ2-3; perhaps TRBD2 as D (5 bases). The CDR3 consists of 15 residues. V was cut by 2 bases and J by 1 base, with 10 bases left in between. Germline V CDR1 and CDR2: SGHVS, FNYEAQ. The CDR3 protein is CASSLSGVGTDTQYF. The CDR3 DNA follows: TGTGCCAGCAGCTTAAGCGGAGTAGGCACAGATACGCAGTATTTT.

CDR3 loop: CASSLDGGETQYF. CDR3 coding DNA: TGTGCCAGCAGTTTAGACGGCGGAGAGACCCAGTACTTC. The rearrangement uses TRBV27 and TRBJ2-5; D is undetermined. In germline, CDR1 is MNHEY, CDR2 SMNVEV (reference sequence). V was trimmed by 2 bases and J by 4 bases, leaving 8 bases between them. The CDR3 extends over 13 amino acids.

This chain links TRBV5-1 with TRBJ1-6; 8 bases fit TRBD1. J lost 7 bases, V lost 0 bases, and 3 bases had no gene match. The CDR3 runs to 15 residues. Per germline, CDR1 SGHRS and CDR2 YFSETQ. The CDR3: CASSLATGGNSPLHF. Here the CDR3 DNA reads TGCGCCAGCAGCTTGGCTACAGGGGGGAATTCACCCCTCCACTTT.

V and J are TRBV12-3 or TRBV12-4 and TRBJ2-1, with D unresolved. V shed 3 bases and J shed 6 bases, with 6 bases lying between them. There are 12 residues in the CDR3. DNA for the CDR3: TGTGCCAGCAGTTTTCCAGGCAATGAGCAGTTCTTC. This codes for CASSFPGNEQFF.

This chain links TRBV7-6 with TRBJ2-1, with a weak D call TRBD2 (6 bases). The CDR3 sequence is 16 residues long. CDR1 is SGHVS and CDR2 is FNYEAQ in the germline V gene. V was shortened by 2 bases and J by 0 bases, with 11 bases between the two germline ends. As DNA, the CDR3 is TGTGCCAGCAGCTTACGGGGGAGGAGCTCCTACAATGAGCAGTTCTTC. Its translation: CASSLRGRSSYNEQFF.

The gene calls are TRBV9 and TRBJ1-6; 11 bases match TRBD1. Trimming at V came to 4 bases and at J to 7 bases, leaving 4 bases not matched to a gene. Germline V gene sequence: CDR1 SGDLS, CDR2 YYNGEE. The CDR3 contains 15 residues. This CDR3 is CASSIGQGANSPLHF. CDR3 DNA sequence: TGTGCCAGCAGCATCGGACAGGGGGCGAATTCACCCCTCCACTTT.

The rearrangement links TRBV14 to TRBJ1-1, with a weak D call TRBD1 (6 bases). This CDR3 contains 14 residues. V lost 3 bases and J lost 5, with 13 bases in between. Germline CDR1 reads SGHDN; CDR2 reads FVKESK. The CDR3 spells CASSQLRGRTEAFF. The CDR3 DNA is TGTGCCAGCAGCCAGCTAAGGGGGAGAACTGAAGCTTTCTTT.

The count of this clone is one. This chain uses TRBV28 with TRBJ2-2; possibly TRBD1 for D (6 bases). Trimming cost V 10 bases and J 4 bases, with 13 bases left between them. The CDR3 has 13 amino acids. Germline CDR1 MDHEN, CDR2 SYDVKM. The DNA for the CDR3 is TGTGCCACCCGGACAGTTCGCACCGGGGAGCTGTTTTTT. Protein product: CATRTVRTGELFF.

This clone was detected only once. The rearrangement uses TRBV14 and TRBJ1-5; D is ambiguous. Germline V CDR1 and CDR2: SGHDN, FVKESK. V lost 4 bases and J lost 1, with 8 bases in between. The CDR3 is 14 residues long. The CDR3 DNA reads TGTGCCAGCAGCCGAACGGGGAGCAATCAGCCCCAGCATTTT. Amino acids: CASSRTGSNQPQHF. Full variable domain (missing parts from reference TRBV14 and TRBJ1-5): EAGVTQFPSHSVIEKGQTVTLRCDPISGHDNLYWYRRVMGKEIKFLLHFVKESKQDESGMPNNRFLAERTGGTYSTLKVQPAELEDSGVYFCASSRTGSNQPQHFGDGTRLSIL.

In its sample, this clone was seen a few times. V is TRBV7-2 and J is TRBJ2-2, with 7 bases fitting TRBD1. This CDR3 spans 14 amino acids. V gave up 6 bases and J gave up 2 bases; unmatched junction bases: 3. Looked up from germline, CDR1 is SGHTA and CDR2 is FQGNSA. Written as DNA, the CDR3 is TGTGCCAGCAGTCGGACAGGAAACACCGGGGAGCTGTTTTTT. Its protein product is CASSRTGNTGELFF.